This T cell receptor (beta chain) emerged from a study of vaccination effects on CD4 cells after COVID-19 (dated by TCRdb to about 2022). The study in broad terms: Two doses of either the BNT162b2 or the mRNA-1273 mRNA SARS-CoV-2 vaccine were administered to participants. SARS-CoV-2 spike-specific CD4+ TCR repertoires were compared before and after mRNA vaccination in COVID-19 convalescent patients and in infection-naive vaccine recipients. A total of 10 COVID-19 convalescent patients and several SARS-CoV-2-naive healthy vaccine recipients were included in the full study. Cultures from other donors in the study were sequenced with the Oncomine TCR Beta short-read assay on an Illumina iSeq 100. Findings and caveats that apply to the study as a whole: Among healthy vaccine recipients, nearly all vaccine-induced clones were SARS-CoV-2 mono-reactive, and just 1 of 255 was cross-reactive with common cold coronaviruses. Only a small number of convalescent patients were included, and no early post-infection timepoints were available, which limited the study. Marked clonal contraction was observed in both infection-induced and vaccine-induced clones at late post-vaccination timepoints, consistent with waning T cell responses.

In the ViraFEST assay, PBMC were stimulated with viral peptide pools, and TCR sequencing was then used to find antigen-specific CD4+ T cell clonotypes based on their expansion. After less than eleven days of culture, CD4+ T cells were isolated with the EasySep CD4+ T cell isolation kit. Healthy vaccine recipients had no prior SARS-CoV-2 infection, confirmed by negative nucleocapsid antibodies before and after vaccination. About 2 million PBMC per well were cultured in IMDM with approximately 5% human AB serum, 8.5 to 10 IU/ml IL-2 and gentamicin, plus 10 ug/ml peptides. On days 3 and 7, half of the culture medium was replaced with fresh IL-2-containing medium. Unless noted otherwise, every peptide stimulation condition was cultured in triplicate wells. PBMC were separated from whole blood using Ficoll-Paque Plus gradient centrifugation and were then either cryopreserved at -140C or used fresh. The overlapping peptide pools covered the spike proteins of SARS-CoV-2 and of the common cold coronaviruses HCoV-NL63, HCoV-OC43 and HCoV-229E. Genomic DNA was extracted from cultured CD4+ T cells with the QIAamp micro DNA kit.

As for this clone: The antigen this receptor binds is unknown. No quality values exist for individual bases; no much larger clone is one base distant.

The CDR3 sequence holds 16 residues, the cysteine and phenylalanine included. Left in the record is the CDR3 DNA by itself, 48 bases read in frame from the first base. The germline V gene specifies MDHEN as CDR1 and SYDVKM as CDR2. V loses 6 bases of germline sequence and J loses 1 base, and the interval between the two ends is 19 bases. Libraries came from the immunoSEQ multiplex PCR assay. DNA from the CD4+ T cells that had been cultured and isolated underwent TCR beta CDR3 sequencing. The study's processing was this. Non-productive TCR sequences were discarded, and reads were trimmed to the CDR3 region, with only CDR3s of 7 or more amino acids retained. The MANAFEST web app was used to identify antigen-specific clonotypes by comparing expansion in peptide wells with expansion in reference cultures. To be called positive, a clone needed expansion at FDR<0.05 compared with the reference and with all other wells, an odds ratio greater than 5, and a frequency greater than 0.1% in two replicate wells. Cross-reactive clonotypes were defined as significantly expanded in SARS-CoV-2 spike wells and in at least one common cold coronavirus spike condition. CDR3 similarity was assessed by Levenshtein distance using the stringdist R package, and unrooted trees were constructed with ape in R 3.6.1. TCRdb stores this immuneACCESS table with in-frame sequences only. Part of the clones is absent; in the studies checked, under half of the shortfall reflects unresolved V genes, and no reason is known for the rest. That table is the source of V, J and clone size, and D and trimming were worked out from the DNA. The sample data list fewer than 40,000 clones, and about 63% of these were observed just once. Of the sample, over 25% is held by the ten largest clones.

This TCR was recovered from a human donor who received a COVID-19 vaccine. This material consisted of CD4+ T cells from PBMCs cultured with HCoV-229E spike peptides, taken before COVID-19 vaccination. Reading the label with the study, this specimen's cell subset or site is: HCoV-229E spike overlapping peptide pool stimulation. Recombination joined TRBV28 with TRBJ2-7; D gene: possibly TRBD1, on 6 matching bases. The CDR3 is CASSSPGQGKSYEQYF. The DNA reads TGTGCCAGCAGCTCCCCGGGACAAGGAAAATCCTACGAGCAGTACTTC.